The T cell receptor beta chain described here comes from a study of blood T cell repertoires in COVID-19 (dated by TCRdb to the early 2020s). In terms of the full investigation: Samples from collaborators originated in the United States, Italy and Spain and spanned both the acute and convalescent phases of COVID-19. Where available, HLA class I and class II types were obtained from metadata supplied by the sample provider rather than from assay-based typing. Subjects who had been exposed to COVID-19, were actively infected with it, or had recovered from it provided the deeply sampled blood TCRbeta repertoires that made up the dataset. The material from the prospective study consisted of cDNA or gDNA derived from T cells, B-cell-depleted T cells, or PBMCs. The repertoires were released in a freely available public database meant as a resource for research on the immune response to SARS-CoV-2. A de-identified subject ID, COVID-19 status, age in years and sex were almost always included in the sample metadata. The samples were drawn from the first 160 participants of the ongoing ImmuneRACE study and from 1,254 subjects provided by 6 global collaborators. Study-wide conclusions, independent of this receptor: How much clinical and demographic metadata was included differed by source and by participant, and the metadata was provided uncurated.

TCRbeta CDR3 regions were amplified from genomic DNA by means of the immunoSEQ Assay, a bias-controlled multiplex PCR. On the authors' methods: The number of nucleated cells in each sample was estimated from the amplification of reference gene primers within the assay. Sequence reads were collapsed and filtered to measure the absolute abundance of every unique TCRbeta CDR3 rearrangement. For each sample, productive Simpson clonality was calculated as the square root of Simpson's diversity index over productive rearrangements. This is the immuneACCESS table as TCRdb keeps it, with only in-frame sequences that have V and J called. A part of the clones is gone; compared with another copy, unresolved V genes explain less than half, and the rest is unexplained. The V and J calls and the clone size are those of that table, but D and trimming were determined from the DNA. This sample is represented by 250,000 to 400,000 clones; more than 70% of them were singletons. Of the sample, 1.5% to 2% falls within the top ten clones.

This clone appeared once. Its antigen target is currently unknown. Nothing much larger sits one base from this clone, and base qualities are not available. Trimming leaves V shorter by 2 bases and J shorter by 7 bases, with the junction holding 2 bases beyond the gene matches. From the cysteine up to the phenylalanine, the CDR3 has a length of 14 residues. This entry keeps only the CDR3 DNA: 42 bases, framed from base 1. The germline V gene (reference sequence) sets CDR1 to GTSNPN and CDR2 to SVGIG. In Seattle, one collaborating source enrolled patients while the infection was active and tracked those patients longitudinally over the course of disease. Whole blood was collected in K2EDTA tubes by collaborating institutions according to the institutions' own protocols. For TCRbeta analysis, collaborator samples were shipped as frozen whole blood, as isolated PBMCs, or as DNA extracted from either sample type.

Here the chain combines TRBV30 and TRBJ1-6, with 10 middle bases fitting TRBD1. Sequenced material: peripheral blood. This receptor was identified in a woman younger than 45 with COVID-19, enrolled during active disease. The DNA sequence follows: TGTGCCTGGAGTCCGGGACAGGGGAATTCACCCCTCCACTTT. Its protein is CAWSPGQGNSPLHF.